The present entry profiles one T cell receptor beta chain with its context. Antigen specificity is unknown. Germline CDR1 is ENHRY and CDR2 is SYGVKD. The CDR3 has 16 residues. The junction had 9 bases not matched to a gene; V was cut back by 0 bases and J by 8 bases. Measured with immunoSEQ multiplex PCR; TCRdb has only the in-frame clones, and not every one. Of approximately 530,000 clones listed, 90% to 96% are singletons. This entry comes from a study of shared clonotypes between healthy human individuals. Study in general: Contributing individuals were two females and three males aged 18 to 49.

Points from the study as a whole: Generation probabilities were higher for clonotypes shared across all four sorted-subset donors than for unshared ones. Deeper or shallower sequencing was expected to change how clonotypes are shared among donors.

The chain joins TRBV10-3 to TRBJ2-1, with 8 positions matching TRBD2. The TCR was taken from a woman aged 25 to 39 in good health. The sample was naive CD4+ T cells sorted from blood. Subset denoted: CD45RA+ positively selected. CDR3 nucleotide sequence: TGTGCCATCAGTGAGTCGAGGGGCGGGAGGATCGATGAGCAGTTCTTC. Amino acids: CAISESRGGRIDEQFF.